A selection of T cell receptor beta chains follows, all from one sample in a study of T cells in Graves' hyperthyroidism and ophthalmopathy. TCRdb recomputed calls from the multiplex PCR reads with MiXCR, one row per CDR3 protein. The sample yields roughly 400,000 distinct CDR3 sequences, around 15% seen once. The sample comprised blood. These receptors originate from a man in his forties or fifties with Graves' ophthalmopathy. The CDR3 runs from the conserved cysteine through the conserved F or W. A D gene is named only where the DNA matches it firmly. Size values are once, few and many counts, or a class for expanded clones, and some rows have none.

length: 13; size: many; J: TRBJ1-6; V: TRBV28; D: NA; CDR3: CASTDSYNSPLHF; DNA: TGTGCCAGCACTGACAGTTATAATTCACCCCTCCACTTT
length: 14; size: few; J: TRBJ2-5; V: TRBV9; D: NA; CDR3: CASSVGGTGETQYF; DNA: TGTGCCAGCAGCGTAGGGGGGACCGGGGAGACCCAGTACTTC
length: 13; size: many; J: TRBJ1-1; V: TRBV28; D: NA; CDR3: CASIPQPNTEAFF; DNA: TGTGCCAGCATCCCGCAGCCGAACACTGAAGCTTTCTTT
length: 15; size: few; J: TRBJ2-2; V: TRBV12-3/TRBV12-4; D: NA; CDR3: CASSFDLENTGELFF; DNA: TGTGCCAGCAGTTTCGATCTGGAAAACACCGGGGAGCTGTTTTTT
length: 17; size: NA; J: TRBJ2-7; V: TRBV15; D: TRBD1; CDR3: CATRTSAGTGDVYEQYF; DNA: TGTGCCACCCGAACTTCTGCCGGGACAGGGGACGTATACGAGCAGTACTTC
length: 14; size: many; J: TRBJ2-3; V: TRBV28; D: TRBD2; CDR3: CASNTGTTEDTQYF; DNA: TGTGCCAGCAATACCGGGACTACAGAGGATACGCAGTATTTT
length: 13; size: few; J: TRBJ2-7; V: TRBV9; D: TRBD1; CDR3: CASSTHRGNEQYF; DNA: TGTGCCAGCAGCACCCACAGGGGCAACGAGCAGTACTTC
length: 18; size: few; J: TRBJ2-7; V: TRBV6-1; D: TRBD1; CDR3: CASSERQGAAGMVDEQYF; DNA: TGTGCCAGCAGTGAGAGACAGGGGGCGGCGGGAATGGTCGACGAGCAGTACTTC
length: 13; size: NA; J: TRBJ2-7; V: TRBV19; D: NA; CDR3: CASSRWANYEQYF; DNA: TGTGCCAGTAGTCGATGGGCGAACTACGAGCAGTACTTC
length: 15; size: NA; J: TRBJ1-1; V: TRBV7-9; D: TRBD1; CDR3: CASSLGQGADNEAFF; DNA: TGTGCCAGCAGCTTAGGGCAGGGGGCTGACAATGAAGCTTTCTTT
length: 13; size: many; J: TRBJ1-1; V: TRBV30; D: NA; CDR3: CAWIHGLNTEAFF; DNA: TGTGCCTGGATACATGGACTGAACACTGAAGCTTTCTTT
length: 16; size: few; J: TRBJ2-7; V: TRBV28; D: TRBD1; CDR3: CASSLERPGTGYEQYF; DNA: TGTGCCAGCAGTTTAGAACGCCCCGGGACAGGCTACGAGCAGTACTTC
length: 13; size: many; J: TRBJ1-5; V: TRBV6-2/TRBV6-3; D: NA; CDR3: CASSYEGNQPQHF; DNA: TGTGCCAGCAGTTACGAAGGGAATCAGCCCCAGCATTTT
length: 17; size: many; J: TRBJ2-1; V: TRBV11-2; D: TRBD2; CDR3: CASSLHGTSGPYNEQFF; DNA: TGTGCCAGCAGCTTACATGGGACTAGCGGGCCCTACAATGAGCAGTTCTTC
length: 11; size: few; J: TRBJ1-2; V: TRBV29-1; D: TRBD1; CDR3: CSVGQEYGYTF; DNA: TGCAGCGTGGGACAGGAATATGGCTACACCTTC
length: 13; size: NA; J: TRBJ1-1; V: TRBV30; D: TRBD1; CDR3: CAWRQGRNTEAFF; DNA: TGTGCCTGGAGACAGGGGCGGAACACTGAAGCTTTCTTT
length: 13; size: many; J: TRBJ1-1; V: TRBV30; D: NA; CDR3: CAWSARQIAEAFF; DNA: TGTGCCTGGAGTGCAAGACAGATAGCTGAAGCTTTCTTT
length: 15; size: many; J: TRBJ2-2; V: TRBV28; D: TRBD1; CDR3: CASSTHTGGTGELFF; DNA: TGTGCCAGCAGTACTCACACAGGGGGCACCGGGGAGCTGTTTTTT
length: 14; size: NA; J: TRBJ1-3; V: TRBV19; D: NA; CDR3: CASNLAGAGNTIYF; DNA: TGTGCCAGTAACCTGGCGGGGGCTGGAAACACCATATATTTT
length: 13; size: NA; J: TRBJ2-1; V: TRBV12-3/TRBV12-4; D: NA; CDR3: CASRPGQYNEQFF; DNA: TGTGCCAGCAGACCTGGACAGTACAATGAGCAGTTCTTC
length: 17; size: NA; J: TRBJ2-2; V: TRBV6-2/TRBV6-3; D: TRBD2; CDR3: CASSYLRTSENTGELFF; DNA: TGTGCCAGCAGTTACCTCCGGACTAGCGAGAACACCGGGGAGCTGTTTTTT
length: 13; size: many; J: TRBJ2-3; V: TRBV5-6; D: NA; CDR3: CASSFTPTDTQYF; DNA: TGTGCCAGCAGCTTTACCCCCACAGATACGCAGTATTTT
length: 16; size: NA; J: TRBJ2-2; V: TRBV19; D: TRBD2; CDR3: CASSKTSGRNTGELFF; DNA: TGTGCCAGTAGTAAGACTAGCGGGAGGAACACCGGGGAGCTGTTTTTT
length: 13; size: NA; J: TRBJ2-3; V: TRBV10-3; D: NA; CDR3: CAIAAGRTDTQYF; DNA: TGTGCCATCGCTGCTGGACGCACAGATACGCAGTATTTT
length: 17; size: NA; J: TRBJ2-1; V: TRBV9; D: NA; CDR3: CASSVAHPGDSYNEQFF; DNA: TGTGCCAGCAGCGTAGCCCACCCGGGGGACTCATACAATGAGCAGTTCTTC
length: 13; size: many; J: TRBJ2-1; V: TRBV18; D: TRBD2; CDR3: CASSPPSGDEQFF; DNA: TGTGCCAGCTCACCACCGAGCGGGGATGAGCAGTTCTTC
length: 14; size: many; J: TRBJ1-1; V: TRBV30; D: NA; CDR3: CAWSGDFRGLEAFF; DNA: TGTGCCTGGAGCGGCGATTTCAGGGGCCTTGAAGCTTTCTTT
length: 17; size: NA; J: TRBJ2-1; V: TRBV20-1; D: TRBD2; CDR3: CSACGLAGRSSYNEQFF; DNA: TGCAGTGCTTGCGGACTAGCGGGACGGAGCTCCTACAATGAGCAGTTCTTC
length: 15; size: NA; J: TRBJ2-7; V: TRBV5-4; D: NA; CDR3: CASSFGRARTYEQYF; DNA: TGTGCCAGCAGCTTTGGTAGGGCGAGGACCTACGAGCAGTACTTC
length: 12; size: many; J: TRBJ2-7; V: TRBV30; D: NA; CDR3: CAWSVLNYEQYF; DNA: TGTGCCTGGAGTGTACTGAATTACGAGCAGTACTTC
length: 16; size: many; J: TRBJ2-2; V: TRBV12-3/TRBV12-4; D: TRBD1; CDR3: CASRGTGTGGTGELFF; DNA: TGTGCCAGCAGGGGGACCGGGACAGGGGGCACCGGGGAGCTGTTTTTT
length: 14; size: many; J: TRBJ2-7; V: TRBV11-2; D: TRBD1; CDR3: CASSPRQGANEQYF; DNA: TGTGCCAGCAGCCCGAGACAGGGGGCCAACGAGCAGTACTTC
length: 14; size: many; J: TRBJ2-1; V: TRBV2; D: TRBD2; CDR3: CASSEGSGRGRQFF; DNA: TGTGCCAGCAGTGAAGGTAGCGGGAGGGGTCGGCAGTTCTTC
length: 17; size: few; J: TRBJ2-3; V: TRBV11-2; D: NA; CDR3: CASSPSGPPHPPDTQYF; DNA: TGTGCCAGCAGCCCCTCCGGACCACCCCATCCCCCAGATACGCAGTATTTT
length: 17; size: many; J: TRBJ2-7; V: TRBV3-1; D: NA; CDR3: CASSQKDFGGPRYEQYF; DNA: TGTGCCAGCAGCCAAAAGGACTTTGGGGGACCAAGGTACGAGCAGTACTTC
length: 13; size: few; J: TRBJ1-1; V: TRBV20-1; D: NA; CDR3: CSAPGQSNTEAFF; DNA: TGCAGTGCTCCCGGGCAGTCGAACACTGAAGCTTTCTTT
length: 12; size: many; J: TRBJ1-2; V: TRBV29-1; D: TRBD1; CDR3: CSVDRGLYGYTF; DNA: TGCAGCGTTGACAGGGGGCTCTATGGCTACACCTTC
length: 13; size: many; J: TRBJ2-1; V: TRBV29-1; D: TRBD1; CDR3: CSVEWTGLNEQFF; DNA: TGCAGCGTTGAGTGGACAGGGTTAAATGAGCAGTTCTTC
length: 15; size: many; J: TRBJ2-7; V: TRBV3-1; D: TRBD2; CDR3: CASTPSGGSSYEQYF; DNA: TGTGCCAGCACCCCCTCGGGCGGGAGCTCCTACGAGCAGTACTTC
length: 15; size: NA; J: TRBJ2-7; V: TRBV3-1; D: NA; CDR3: CASSQDLAAPYEQYF; DNA: TGTGCCAGCAGCCAAGACTTAGCGGCTCCCTACGAGCAGTACTTC
length: 16; size: many; J: TRBJ1-1; V: TRBV11-2; D: NA; CDR3: CASSGVRSPRAGEAFF; DNA: TGTGCCAGCAGCGGCGTCCGGAGTCCCAGGGCAGGTGAAGCTTTCTTT
length: 11; size: many; J: TRBJ2-5; V: TRBV10-2; D: NA; CDR3: CATRGQETQYF; DNA: TGCGCCACCAGGGGTCAAGAGACCCAGTACTTC
length: 18; size: NA; J: TRBJ2-3; V: TRBV3-1; D: TRBD2; CDR3: CASSQNLAGGPGTDTQYF; DNA: TGTGCCAGCAGCCAAAATCTAGCGGGAGGGCCAGGCACAGATACGCAGTATTTT
length: 15; size: many; J: TRBJ2-7; V: TRBV4-1; D: TRBD2; CDR3: CASSHLTSGKREQYF; DNA: TGCGCCAGCAGCCATCTAACTAGCGGGAAGCGTGAGCAGTACTTC
length: 13; size: NA; J: TRBJ1-3; V: TRBV5-6; D: NA; CDR3: CTSSLSLGNTIYF; DNA: TGTACCAGCAGCTTGTCTCTAGGAAACACCATATATTTT
length: 11; size: NA; J: TRBJ2-1; V: TRBV28; D: TRBD2; CDR3: CASSAREEQFF; DNA: TGTGCCAGCAGCGCGCGGGAGGAGCAGTTCTTC
length: 13; size: many; J: TRBJ2-1; V: TRBV29-1; D: NA; CDR3: CSVDGTGWNEQFF; DNA: TGCAGCGTTGACGGGACGGGGTGGAATGAGCAGTTCTTC
length: 14; size: many; J: TRBJ2-7; V: TRBV7-9; D: TRBD1; CDR3: CASSLGDRSYEQYF; DNA: TGTGCCAGCAGCTTAGGGGACAGGTCCTACGAGCAGTACTTC
length: 15; size: many; J: TRBJ1-2; V: TRBV6-2/TRBV6-3; D: TRBD1; CDR3: CASSYPWDRNNGYTF; DNA: TGTGCCAGCAGTTATCCCTGGGACAGGAATAATGGCTACACCTTC
length: 16; size: many; J: TRBJ1-5; V: TRBV28; D: NA; CDR3: CASSFFDRPGNQPQHF; DNA: TGTGCCAGCAGTTTTTTCGACAGGCCGGGCAATCAGCCCCAGCATTTT
length: 19; size: NA; J: TRBJ2-5; V: TRBV6-5; D: TRBD2; CDR3: CASSYSIPSLLAEQETQYF; DNA: TGTGCCAGCAGTTACTCGATTCCCTCCTTACTAGCGGAACAAGAGACCCAGTACTTC
length: 13; size: many; J: TRBJ2-7; V: TRBV30; D: NA; CDR3: CAWSPGSSYEQYF; DNA: TGTGCCTGGAGTCCAGGCAGCTCCTACGAGCAGTACTTC
length: 19; size: many; J: TRBJ2-4; V: TRBV7-8; D: NA; CDR3: CASSPSKGASALAKNIQYF; DNA: TGTGCCAGCAGCCCCTCTAAAGGAGCTAGCGCCCTAGCCAAAAACATTCAGTACTTC
length: 14; size: many; J: TRBJ2-1; V: TRBV11-2; D: NA; CDR3: CASTPAAGYNEQFF; DNA: TGTGCCAGCACCCCGGCGGCGGGATACAATGAGCAGTTCTTC
length: 15; size: NA; J: TRBJ2-7; V: TRBV28; D: TRBD1; CDR3: CASSPTRTGAYEQYF; DNA: TGTGCCAGCAGTCCGACAAGGACAGGGGCCTACGAGCAGTACTTC